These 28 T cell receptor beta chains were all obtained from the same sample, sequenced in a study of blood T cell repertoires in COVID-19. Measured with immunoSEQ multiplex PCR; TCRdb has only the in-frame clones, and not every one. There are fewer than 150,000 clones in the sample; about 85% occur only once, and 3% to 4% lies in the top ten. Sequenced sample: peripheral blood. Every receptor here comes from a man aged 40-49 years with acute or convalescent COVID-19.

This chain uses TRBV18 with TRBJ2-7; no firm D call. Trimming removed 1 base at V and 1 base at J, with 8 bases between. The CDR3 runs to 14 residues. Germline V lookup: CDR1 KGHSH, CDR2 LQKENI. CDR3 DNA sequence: TGTGCCAGCTCACCACATACAGCTTCCTACGAGCAGTACTTC. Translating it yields CASSPHTASYEQYF.

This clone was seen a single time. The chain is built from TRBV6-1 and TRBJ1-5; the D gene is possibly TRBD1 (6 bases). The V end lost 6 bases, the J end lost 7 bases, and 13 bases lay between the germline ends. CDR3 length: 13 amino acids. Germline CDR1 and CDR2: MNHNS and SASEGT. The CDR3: CASSPQGYQPQHF. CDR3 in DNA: TGTGCCAGCAGCCCACAGGGATACCAGCCCCAGCATTTT.

In DNA, the CDR3 is TGTGCCAGCTCAACGGCCAGGGGGGACACCGGGGAGCTGTTTTTT. Protein: CASSTARGDTGELFF. The J gene is TRBJ2-2, the V gene TRBV18; D perhaps matches TRBD1 (7 bases). The CDR3 loop spans 15 amino acids. The V end lost 5 bases, the J end lost 3 bases, and 13 bases lay between the germline ends. Per the germline V gene, CDR1 is KGHSH and CDR2 is LQKENI.

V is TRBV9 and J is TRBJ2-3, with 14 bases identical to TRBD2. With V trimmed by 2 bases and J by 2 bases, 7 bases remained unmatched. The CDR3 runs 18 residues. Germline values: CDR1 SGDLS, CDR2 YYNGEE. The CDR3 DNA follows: TGTGCCAGCAGCGTTAGGACTAGCGGGGGGCCCTTCACAGATACGCAGTATTTT. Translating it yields CASSVRTSGGPFTDTQYF.

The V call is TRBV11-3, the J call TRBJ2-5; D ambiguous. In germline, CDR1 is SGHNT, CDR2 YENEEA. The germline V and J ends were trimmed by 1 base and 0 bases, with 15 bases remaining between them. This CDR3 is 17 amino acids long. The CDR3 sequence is CASSLGHDGVHQETQYF. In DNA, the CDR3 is TGTGCCAGCAGCTTAGGGCACGACGGAGTCCACCAAGAGACCCAGTACTTC.

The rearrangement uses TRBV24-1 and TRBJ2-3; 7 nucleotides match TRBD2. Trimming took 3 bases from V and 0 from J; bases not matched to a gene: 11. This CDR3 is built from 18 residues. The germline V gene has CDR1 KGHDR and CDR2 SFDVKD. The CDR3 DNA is TGTGCCACCAGTGATCGAACCCCCCGGGGGGATAGCACAGATACGCAGTATTTT. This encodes CATSDRTPRGDSTDTQYF.

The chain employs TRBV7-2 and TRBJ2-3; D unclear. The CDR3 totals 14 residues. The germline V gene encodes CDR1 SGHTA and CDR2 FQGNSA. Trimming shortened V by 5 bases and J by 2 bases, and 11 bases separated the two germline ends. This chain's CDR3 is CASSPRSSTDTQYF. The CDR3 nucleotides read TGTGCCAGCAGCCCACGGAGTTCCACAGATACGCAGTATTTT.

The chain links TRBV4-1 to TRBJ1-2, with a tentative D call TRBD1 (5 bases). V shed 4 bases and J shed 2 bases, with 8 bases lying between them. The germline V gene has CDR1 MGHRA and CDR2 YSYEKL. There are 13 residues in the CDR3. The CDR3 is CASSPPGNYGYTF. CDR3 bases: TGCGCCAGCAGCCCACCAGGGAACTATGGCTACACCTTC.

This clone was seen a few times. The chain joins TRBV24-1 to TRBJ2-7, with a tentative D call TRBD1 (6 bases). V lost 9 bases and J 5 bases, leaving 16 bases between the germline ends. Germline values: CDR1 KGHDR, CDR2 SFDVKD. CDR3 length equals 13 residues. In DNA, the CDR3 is TGTGCCACCCGTGCATCGGACAGTGACGAGCAGTACTTC. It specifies CATRASDSDEQYF.

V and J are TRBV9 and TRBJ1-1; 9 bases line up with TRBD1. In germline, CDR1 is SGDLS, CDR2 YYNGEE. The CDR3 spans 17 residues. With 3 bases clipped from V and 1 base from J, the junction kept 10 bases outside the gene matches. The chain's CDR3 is CASSAGTGNFTNTEAFF. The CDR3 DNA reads TGTGCCAGCAGCGCCGGGACAGGGAATTTTACGAACACTGAAGCTTTCTTT. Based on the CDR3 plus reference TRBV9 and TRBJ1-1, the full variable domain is DSGVTQTPKHLITATGQRVTLRCSPRSGDLSVYWYQQSLDQGLQFLIQYYNGEERAKGNILERFSAQQFPDLHSELNLSSLELGDSALYFCASSAGTGNFTNTEAFFGQGTRLTVV.

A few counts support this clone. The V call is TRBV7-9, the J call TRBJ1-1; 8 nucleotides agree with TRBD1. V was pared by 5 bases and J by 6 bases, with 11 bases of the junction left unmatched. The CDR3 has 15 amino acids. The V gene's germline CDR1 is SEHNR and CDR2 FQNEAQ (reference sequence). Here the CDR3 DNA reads TGTGCCAGCAGCAACACCCAGGGGGCGGGGGCTGAAGCTTTCTTT. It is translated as CASSNTQGAGAEAFF.

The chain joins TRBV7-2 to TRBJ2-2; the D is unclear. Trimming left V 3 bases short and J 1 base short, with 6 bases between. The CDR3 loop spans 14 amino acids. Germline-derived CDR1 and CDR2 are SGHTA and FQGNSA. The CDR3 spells CASSFGQNTGELFF. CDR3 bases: TGTGCCAGCAGCTTTGGGCAGAACACCGGGGAGCTGTTTTTT.

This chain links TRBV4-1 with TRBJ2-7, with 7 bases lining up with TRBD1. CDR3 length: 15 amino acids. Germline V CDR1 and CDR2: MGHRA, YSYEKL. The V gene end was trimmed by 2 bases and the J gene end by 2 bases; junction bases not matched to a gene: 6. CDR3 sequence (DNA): TGCGCCAGCAGCCAAAACAGGGGAAGCGCCTACGAGCAGTACTTC. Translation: CASSQNRGSAYEQYF.

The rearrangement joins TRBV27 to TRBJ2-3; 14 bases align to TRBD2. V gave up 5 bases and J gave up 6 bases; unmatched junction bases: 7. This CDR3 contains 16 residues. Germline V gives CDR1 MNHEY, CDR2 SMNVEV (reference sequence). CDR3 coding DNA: TGTGCCAGCAGTCCGCGACTAGCGGGGGGGCACGATACGCAGTATTTT. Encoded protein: CASSPRLAGGHDTQYF.

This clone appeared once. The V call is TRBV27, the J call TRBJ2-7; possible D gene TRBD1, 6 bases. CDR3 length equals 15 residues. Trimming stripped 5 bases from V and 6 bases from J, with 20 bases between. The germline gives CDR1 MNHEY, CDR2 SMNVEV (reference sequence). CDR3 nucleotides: TGTGCCAGCAGTGGTCAGGAACAGGGATACGTCGAGCAGTACTTC. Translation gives CASSGQEQGYVEQYF.

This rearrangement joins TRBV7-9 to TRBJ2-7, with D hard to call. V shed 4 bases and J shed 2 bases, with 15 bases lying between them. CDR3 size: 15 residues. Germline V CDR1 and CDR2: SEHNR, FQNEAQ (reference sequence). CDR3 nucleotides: TGTGCCAGCAGCTCCGCAGGCCGACAAGCCTACGAGCAGTACTTC. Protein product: CASSSAGRQAYEQYF. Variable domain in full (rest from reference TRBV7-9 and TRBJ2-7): DTGVSQNPRHKITKRGQNVTFRCDPISEHNRLYWYRQTLGQGPEFLTYFQNEAQLEKSRLLSDRFSAERPKGSFSTLEIQRTEQGDSAMYLCASSSAGRQAYEQYFGPGTRLTVT.

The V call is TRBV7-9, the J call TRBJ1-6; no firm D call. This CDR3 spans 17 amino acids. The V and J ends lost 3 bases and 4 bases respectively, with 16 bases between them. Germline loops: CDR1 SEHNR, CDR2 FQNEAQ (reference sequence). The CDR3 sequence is CASSFFSGYSYNSPLHF. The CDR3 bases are TGTGCCAGCAGCTTTTTTTCGGGGTACAGTTATAATTCACCCCTCCACTTT.

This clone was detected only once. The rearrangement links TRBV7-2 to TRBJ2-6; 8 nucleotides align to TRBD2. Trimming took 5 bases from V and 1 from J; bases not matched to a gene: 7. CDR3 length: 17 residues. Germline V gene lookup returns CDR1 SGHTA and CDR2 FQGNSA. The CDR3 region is CASSPPGGGSGANVLTF. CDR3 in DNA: TGTGCCAGCAGCCCCCCGGGGGGGGGTTCTGGGGCCAACGTCCTGACTTTC.

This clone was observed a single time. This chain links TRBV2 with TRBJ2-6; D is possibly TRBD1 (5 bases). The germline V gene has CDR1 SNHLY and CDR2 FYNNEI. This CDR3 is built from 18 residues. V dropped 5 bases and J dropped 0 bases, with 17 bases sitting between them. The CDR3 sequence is CASSLGVLFYSGANVLTF. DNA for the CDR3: TGTGCCAGCAGTCTAGGGGTTCTTTTCTACTCTGGGGCCAACGTCCTGACTTTC.

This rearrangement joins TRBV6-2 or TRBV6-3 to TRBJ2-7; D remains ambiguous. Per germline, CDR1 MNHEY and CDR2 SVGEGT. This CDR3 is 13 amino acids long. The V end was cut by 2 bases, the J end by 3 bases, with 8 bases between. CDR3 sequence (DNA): TGTGCCAGCAGTTACGTACTCTACTACGAGCAGTACTTC. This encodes CASSYVLYYEQYF.

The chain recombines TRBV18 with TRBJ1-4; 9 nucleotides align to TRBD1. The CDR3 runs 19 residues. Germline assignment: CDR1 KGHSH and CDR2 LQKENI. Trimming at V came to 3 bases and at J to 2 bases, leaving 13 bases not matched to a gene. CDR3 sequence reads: CASSPGRDRAGGTNEKLFF. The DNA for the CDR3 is TGTGCCAGCTCACCGGGCCGGGACAGGGCCGGAGGCACTAATGAAAAACTGTTTTTT.

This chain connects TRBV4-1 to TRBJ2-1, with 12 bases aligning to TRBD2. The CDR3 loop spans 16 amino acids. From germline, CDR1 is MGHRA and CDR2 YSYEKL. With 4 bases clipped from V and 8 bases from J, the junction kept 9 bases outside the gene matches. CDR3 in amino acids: CASSPETLAGGYEQFF. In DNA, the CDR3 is TGCGCCAGCAGCCCAGAAACACTAGCGGGGGGCTATGAGCAGTTCTTC.

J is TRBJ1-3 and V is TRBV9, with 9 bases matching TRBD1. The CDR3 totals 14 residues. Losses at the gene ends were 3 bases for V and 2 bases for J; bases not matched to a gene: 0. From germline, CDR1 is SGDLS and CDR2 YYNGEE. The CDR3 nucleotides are TGTGCCAGCAGCGGGACAGGGGCTGGAAACACCATATATTTT. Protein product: CASSGTGAGNTIYF.

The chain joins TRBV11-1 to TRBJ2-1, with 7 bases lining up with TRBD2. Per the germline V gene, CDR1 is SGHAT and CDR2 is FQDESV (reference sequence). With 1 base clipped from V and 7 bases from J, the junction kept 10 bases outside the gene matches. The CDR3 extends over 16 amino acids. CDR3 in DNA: TGTGCCAGCAGCTTAGATCCCGGACTAGATTTAAATGAGCAGTTCTTC. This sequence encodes CASSLDPGLDLNEQFF.

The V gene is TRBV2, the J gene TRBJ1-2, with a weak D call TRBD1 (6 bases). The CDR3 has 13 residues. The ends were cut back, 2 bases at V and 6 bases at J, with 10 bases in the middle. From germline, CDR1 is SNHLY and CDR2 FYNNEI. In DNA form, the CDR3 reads TGTGCCAGCAGTGAAATGGCAGGGGATGGCTACACCTTC. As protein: CASSEMAGDGYTF.

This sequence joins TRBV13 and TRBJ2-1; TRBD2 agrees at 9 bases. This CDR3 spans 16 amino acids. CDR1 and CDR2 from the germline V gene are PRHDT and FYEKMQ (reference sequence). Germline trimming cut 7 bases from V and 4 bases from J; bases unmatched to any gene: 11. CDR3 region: CASTFLSAGGYNEQFF. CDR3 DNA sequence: TGTGCCAGCACCTTCCTTTCAGCGGGGGGTTACAATGAGCAGTTCTTC.

Written as DNA, the CDR3 is TGTGCCAGCAGCGCACAGGGGGGGAGGAACACTGAAGCTTTCTTT. Its protein is CASSAQGGRNTEAFF. The chain is built from TRBV6-2 or TRBV6-3 and TRBJ1-1, with TRBD1 matching over 8 bases. The length of the CDR3 is 15 residues. The ends lost 6 bases at V and 1 base at J; junction bases unmatched: 7. Germline values: CDR1 MNHEY, CDR2 SVGEGT.

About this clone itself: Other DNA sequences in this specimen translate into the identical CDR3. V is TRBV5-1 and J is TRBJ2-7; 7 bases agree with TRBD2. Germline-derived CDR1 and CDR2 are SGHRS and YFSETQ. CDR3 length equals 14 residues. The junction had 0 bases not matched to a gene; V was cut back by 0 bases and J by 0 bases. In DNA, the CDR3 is TGCGCCAGCAGCTTGGGCGGGGGCTCCTACGAGCAGTACTTC. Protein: CASSLGGGSYEQYF.